This T cell receptor (beta chain) was sequenced during a study of shared clonotypes between healthy human individuals. Study background: Participating donors consisted of two women and a few men aged 18 to 49.

Between the trimmed V and J ends, which lost 5 bases and 2 bases, there was a span of 7 bases. Germline V gives CDR1 MNHNS, CDR2 SASEGT. This CDR3 has 13 residues. Study-wide findings and caveats: Non-shared clonotypes showed lower generation probabilities than clonotypes common to all four donors. Estimated richness values were generally larger in naive subsets than in memory subsets. It was observed that roughly 5.1% of naive CD4 clonotypes were shared across several donors.

Repertoires were generated with immunoSEQ multiplex PCR, while TCRdb's copy carries only in-frame clones and drops some. The table records about 2.4 million clones, under 95% of them present only once. About this clone: The antigen is not known.

The chain has TRBV6-1 and TRBJ1-5; maybe TRBD1 (5 bases). The receptor was derived from a man between 18 and 29 years old in good health. Some clones in this sample may be carry-over from other donors' samples. The sequenced sample consisted of naive CD4+ T cells from PBMCs. Sample subset: CD45RA+ positively selected. The CDR3 protein is CASSTRGNQPQHF. In DNA, the CDR3 is TGTGCCAGCAGTACCAGGGGCAATCAGCCCCAGCATTTT.